A selection of T cell receptor beta chains follows, all from one sample in a study of shared clonotypes between healthy human individuals. Libraries were prepared by immunoSEQ multiplex PCR; TCRdb keeps only in-frame clonotypes and omits some of them. Of around 620,000 clones detected, 85% to 95% appear once; the ten largest clones hold 0.11%. The sample consisted of naive CD8+ T cells sorted from blood. Every receptor here comes from a woman aged 25 to 39 in good health. CDR3s include the opening cysteine and the closing phenylalanine or tryptophan. D genes are given only for firm matches.

V: TRBV28
J: TRBJ2-1
D: TRBD2
CDR3: CASSGLADYNEQFF

V: TRBV28
J: TRBJ1-5
D: TRBD1
CDR3: CASHPGTGEFRQPQHF

V: TRBV7-6
J: TRBJ2-4
D: TRBD2
CDR3: CASSHGTSGTNIQYF

V: TRBV5-6
J: TRBJ2-7
D: .
CDR3: CASTLSDNYEQYF

V: TRBV19
J: TRBJ1-1
D: .
CDR3: CASTPPERNTEAFF

V: TRBV11-2
J: TRBJ2-7
D: .
CDR3: CASSLEVAGLLEQYF

V: TRBV28
J: TRBJ1-5
D: .
CDR3: CASLMNPSNQPQHF

V: TRBV4-2
J: TRBJ2-1
D: .
CDR3: CASSQDYNEQFF

V: TRBV11-2
J: TRBJ2-7
D: .
CDR3: CASSYPGRNEQYF

V: TRBV6-5
J: TRBJ1-2
D: .
CDR3: CASSYSLQGRDGYTF

V: TRBV6-5
J: TRBJ1-3
D: TRBD1
CDR3: CASRPGTGGAKAHF

V: TRBV20-1
J: TRBJ1-4
D: .
CDR3: CSARGTTLFF

V: TRBV6-5
J: TRBJ2-7
D: .
CDR3: CASSYSSRPYEQYF

V: TRBV27
J: TRBJ2-7
D: .
CDR3: CATALTARGEQYF

V: TRBV27
J: TRBJ1-2
D: .
CDR3: CASSLIGPQGASYGYTF

V: TRBV6-1
J: TRBJ1-5
D: .
CDR3: CASSDPWGYQPQHF